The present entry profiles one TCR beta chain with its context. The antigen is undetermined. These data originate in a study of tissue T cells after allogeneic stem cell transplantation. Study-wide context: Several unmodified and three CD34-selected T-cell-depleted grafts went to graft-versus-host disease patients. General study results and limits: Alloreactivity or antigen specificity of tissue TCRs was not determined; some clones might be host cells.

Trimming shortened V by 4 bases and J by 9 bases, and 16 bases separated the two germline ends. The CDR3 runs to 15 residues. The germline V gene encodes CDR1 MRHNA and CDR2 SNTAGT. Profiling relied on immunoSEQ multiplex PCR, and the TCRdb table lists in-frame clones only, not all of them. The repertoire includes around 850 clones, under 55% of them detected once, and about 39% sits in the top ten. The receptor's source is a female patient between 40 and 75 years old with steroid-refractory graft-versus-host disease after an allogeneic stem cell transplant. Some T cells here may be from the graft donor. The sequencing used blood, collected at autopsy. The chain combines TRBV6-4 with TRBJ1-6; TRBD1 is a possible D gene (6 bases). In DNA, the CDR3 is TGTGCCAGCAGTGCACGGGACACCGGAGCTTCACCCCTCCACTTT. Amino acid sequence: CASSARDTGASPLHF.